A single sample is the source of the 6 T cell receptor beta chains below, sequenced in a study of blood T cell repertoires in COVID-19 (dated by TCRdb to 2018 to 2021). Receptor libraries were prepared by the immunoSEQ multiplex PCR assay. The table comes from immuneACCESS by way of TCRdb, which keeps in-frame sequences with V and J called. Part of the clones is missing from these tables; in studies checked, under half for an unresolved V gene and the rest for unknown reasons. The sample table records roughly 280,000 clones; around four fifths of these occur just once. The ten largest clones represent 4.2% of the sample. The sample comprised peripheral blood. Receptors were obtained from a man aged 60 to 75 with acute or convalescent COVID-19.

The chain uses TRBV4-2 and TRBJ2-3; a weak D match, TRBD2 (6 bases). Germline CDR1 reads LGHNA; CDR2 reads YNFKEQ. This CDR3 region has 17 residues. V was pared by 4 bases and J by 0 bases, with 17 bases between. The CDR3 bases are TGTGCCAGCAGCCCCCCCCTTAGCGGACTAAGCACAGATACGCAGTATTTT. Translation gives CASSPPLSGLSTDTQYF.

Note on this clone: This sample includes further DNA sequences coding for the same CDR3. V usage is TRBV5-1 and J usage is TRBJ1-1; D is undetermined. The length of the CDR3 is 14 residues. Trimming cost V 0 bases and J 2 bases, with 8 bases left between them. The germline CDR1 and CDR2 sequences are SGHRS and YFSETQ. The CDR3 sequence: CASSLGTVNTEAFF. DNA of the CDR3: TGCGCCAGCAGCTTGGGAACAGTTAACACTGAAGCTTTCTTT.

This chain joins TRBV29-1 and TRBJ2-5, with D possibly matching TRBD2 (5 bases). Germline V gene lookup returns CDR1 SQVTM and CDR2 ANQGSEA. Trimming cost V 6 bases and J 4 bases, with 15 bases left between them. This CDR3 has 13 amino acids. The CDR3 sequence is CSVDKGVPETQYF. CDR3 in DNA: TGCAGCGTAGACAAGGGAGTTCCAGAGACCCAGTACTTC.

The genes are TRBV27 and TRBJ2-7; D uncertain. Trimming stripped 0 bases from V and 7 bases from J, with 22 bases between. Germline V gives CDR1 MNHEY, CDR2 SMNVEV (reference sequence). The CDR3 spans 17 residues. CDR3 bases: TGTGCCAGCAGTTTATCGATCGCGGTAAACCCCTCTCGTGAGCAGTACTTC. Protein: CASSLSIAVNPSREQYF.

The J gene is TRBJ2-5, the V gene TRBV7-3; D is possibly TRBD2 (6 bases). CDR1 and CDR2 from the germline V gene are SGHTA and FQGTGA. Deletions cut 4 bases from V and 2 bases from J, with 8 bases between. This CDR3 has 13 amino acids. DNA for the CDR3: TGTGCCAGCAGCTCCCGGGGGCAAGAGACCCAGTACTTC. The encoded protein is CASSSRGQETQYF.

This chain uses TRBV11-2 with TRBJ2-2; TRBD2 might be the D (7 bases). The germline V gene encodes CDR1 SGHAT and CDR2 FQNNGV. This CDR3 spans 15 amino acids. Trimming cost V 6 bases and J 5 bases, with 16 bases left between them. The CDR3: CASRSAGRGTGELFF. CDR3 coding DNA: TGTGCCAGCAGATCGGCAGGGAGGGGGACCGGGGAGCTGTTTTTT.